Below are 21 T cell receptor beta chains sequenced from a single sample in a study of T cell repertoires in cytomegalovirus infection. TCRdb passed the reads through MiXCR, listing each CDR3 protein once. The table shows approximately 1,000,000 distinct CDR3 sequences, with 25% to 40% occurring only once. No antigen has been identified for these receptors. The specimen was cultured CD8+ T cells from PBMCs, collected from culture after CMV antigen stimulation. The receptors shown here come from a human donor in good health (CMV status not recorded). Some clones in this sample may be carry-over from other donors' samples.

The CDR3 DNA follows: TGTGCCAGCAGTTACACCCTAGCGGGGGGGCCGGAGACCCAGTACTTC. It encodes CASSYTLAGGPETQYF. The V call is TRBV6-2 or TRBV6-3, the J call TRBJ2-5; the match to TRBD2 covers 12 bases. The CDR3 has 16 amino acids. V lost 2 bases, J lost 5 bases, and 6 bases stayed unmatched. Germline V gives CDR1 MNHEY, CDR2 SVGEGT.

The CDR3 bases are TGTGCCAGCAGGCGACAGGGGGCGGCTGAAGCTTTCTTT. It is translated as CASRRQGAAEAFF. The chain employs TRBV6-2 or TRBV6-3 and TRBJ1-1, with TRBD1 matching over 10 bases. Trimming removed 6 bases from V and 6 bases from J; junction bases left unmatched: 4. CDR1 and CDR2 from the germline V gene are MNHEY and SVGEGT. This CDR3 contains 13 residues.

This clonotype was counted at least ten times. The V gene is TRBV12-3 or TRBV12-4, the J gene TRBJ1-5; D call uncertain. Between the trimmed V and J ends, which lost 5 bases and 3 bases, there was a span of 5 bases. The length of the CDR3 is 12 residues. For the CDR3, the DNA is TGTGCCAGCAGTCCGACCAATCAGCCCCAGCATTTT. This encodes CASSPTNQPQHF.

This clonotype occurred a few times. The rearrangement links TRBV6-1 to TRBJ2-6, with unresolved D. CDR3 length: 17 amino acids. Germline V CDR1 and CDR2: MNHNS, SASEGT. V lost 8 bases and J lost 1, with 18 bases in between. The CDR3 DNA is TGTGCCAGCTACGGCAGGCTGAATCTTTCTGGGGCCAACGTCCTGACTTTC. Translating it yields CASYGRLNLSGANVLTF.

The sample holds a few counts of this clonotype. The CDR3 DNA follows: TGTGCCAGCACCCTCGGGGACGGCCCTTCCGAGCAGTACGTC. Translation gives CASTLGDGPSEQYV. The chain links TRBV6-2 or TRBV6-3 to TRBJ2-7; D is tentatively TRBD1 or TRBD2 (5 bases each). CDR1 and CDR2 (germline): MNHEY, SVGEGT. The CDR3 consists of 14 residues. The V end lost 7 bases, the J end lost 6 bases, and 19 bases lay between the germline ends.

The rearrangement joins TRBV6-6 to TRBJ2-5; D may be TRBD2 (7 bases). CDR1 is MNHNY, CDR2 SVGAGI, per germline (reference sequence). The V end was cut by 7 bases, the J end by 4 bases, with 19 bases between. The CDR3 loop spans 15 amino acids. CDR3 sequence: CASTPWGGRGETQYF. The CDR3 bases are TGTGCCAGCACCCCCTGGGGGGGCCGGGGAGAGACCCAGTACTTC.

The sample holds a few counts of this clonotype. The genes are TRBV7-9 and TRBJ2-1; 9 positions match TRBD1. CDR3 length equals 17 residues. Germline lookup yields CDR1 SEHNR and CDR2 FQNEAQ (reference sequence). V dropped 3 bases and J dropped 6; count of bases not matched to a gene: 12. The CDR3 protein is CASSLEDSQGASNEQFF. The CDR3 region has the DNA TGTGCCAGCAGCTTGGAAGACTCACAGGGGGCAAGCAATGAGCAGTTCTTC. Complete variable domain (other parts from reference TRBV7-9 and TRBJ2-1): DTGVSQNPRHKITKRGQNVTFRCDPISEHNRLYWYRQTLGQGPEFLTYFQNEAQLEKSRLLSDRFSAERPKGSFSTLEIQRTEQGDSAMYLCASSLEDSQGASNEQFFGPGTRLTVL.

This clonotype was seen repeatedly, ten times or more. The chain uses TRBV7-9 and TRBJ1-6, with D uncertain. V was pared by 5 bases and J by 8 bases, with 10 bases between. Germline V lookup: CDR1 SEHNR, CDR2 FQNEAQ (reference sequence). The CDR3 contains 13 residues. CDR3 amino acids: CASSTELDSPLHF. CDR3 DNA: TGTGCCAGCAGCACGGAGTTAGATTCACCCCTCCACTTT. The whole variable domain, remainder taken from reference TRBV7-9 and TRBJ1-6, is DTGVSQNPRHKITKRGQNVTFRCDPISEHNRLYWYRQTLGQGPEFLTYFQNEAQLEKSRLLSDRFSAERPKGSFSTLEIQRTEQGDSAMYLCASSTELDSPLHFGNGTRLTVT.

This clonotype occurred many times. The rearrangement joins TRBV7-2 to TRBJ1-5; D remains ambiguous. V lost 4 bases and J lost 5, with 12 bases in between. CDR1 SGHTA and CDR2 FQGNSA come from the germline V gene. This CDR3 spans 14 amino acids. The CDR3 DNA follows: TGTGCCAGCAGCTACGGTCTGGAGTATCAGCCCCAGCATTTT. This gives the protein CASSYGLEYQPQHF.

This clonotype was seen more than once but under ten times. This sequence joins TRBV6-1 and TRBJ1-1; weak D call: TRBD1 (5 bases). The V gene lost 8 bases and the J gene lost 7 bases, with 14 bases spanning the gap. From germline, CDR1 is MNHNS and CDR2 SASEGT. The CDR3 consists of 12 residues. CDR3 nucleotides: TGTGCCAGCGGGACCGATCTCTTTGAAGCTTTCTTT. It codes for CASGTDLFEAFF.

In its sample, this clonotype was seen a few times. The V gene is TRBV5-5, the J gene TRBJ2-3, with D possibly being TRBD2 (5 bases). V dropped 5 bases and J dropped 2 bases, with 15 bases sitting between them. CDR3 length: 15 residues. In germline, CDR1 is SGHKS, CDR2 YYEKEE (reference sequence). The CDR3 protein is CASRMRLATTDTQYF. The DNA of the CDR3 is TGTGCCAGCAGGATGAGGCTAGCTACCACAGATACGCAGTATTTT.

A word on this clonotype: A much larger clone differs from this one at a single base, so this may be a read error. The chain uses TRBV7-6 and TRBJ1-3; 10 bases agree with TRBD1. Germline CDR1 and CDR2: SGHVS and FNYEAQ. This CDR3 is built from 18 residues. The CDR3 DNA is TGTGCCAGCAGCCCCAGGGGGACAGGGGTCAGCTCTGGAAACAACATATATTTT. This codes for CASSPRGTGVSSGNNIYF.

The chain uses TRBV19 and TRBJ1-1; no clear D gene. This CDR3 has 15 residues. V lost 2 bases to trimming and J lost 0 bases, with 10 bases between them. CDR1 is LNHDA and CDR2 is SQIVND in the germline V gene (reference sequence). DNA for the CDR3: TGTGCCAGTAGTATATATGGACTTCTGAACACTGAAGCTTTCTTT. This sequence encodes CASSIYGLLNTEAFF.

The V and J genes are TRBV20-1 and TRBJ2-7; D may be TRBD1 or TRBD2 (5 bases each). Trimming took off 3 bases at V and 1 base at J, with 10 bases between the two ends. The CDR3 has 13 residues. The germline V gene encodes CDR1 DFQATT and CDR2 SNEGSKA (reference sequence). CDR3 in amino acids: CSARSGASYEQYF. DNA of the CDR3: TGCAGTGCTAGGTCCGGGGCGTCCTACGAGCAGTACTTC.

This clonotype was counted at least ten times. The chain employs TRBV7-9 and TRBJ2-2; 7 nucleotides line up with TRBD1. The germline CDR1 and CDR2 sequences are SEHNR and FQNEAQ (reference sequence). With V trimmed by 5 bases and J by 2 bases, 8 bases remained unmatched. The CDR3 is made up of 16 amino acids. The CDR3 here is CASSPPGQKNTGELFF. The CDR3 DNA reads as TGTGCCAGCAGCCCCCCGGGACAGAAAAACACCGGGGAGCTGTTTTTT.

This sequence joins TRBV9 and TRBJ1-3; 10 positions agree with TRBD1. With V trimmed by 3 bases and J by 10 bases, 7 bases remained unmatched. The germline V gene encodes CDR1 SGDLS and CDR2 YYNGEE. The CDR3 is 14 residues long. CDR3 sequence (DNA): TGTGCCAGCAGCGAATGGGACAGGGGAGATACCATATATTTT. Encoded protein: CASSEWDRGDTIYF.

The chain is built from TRBV27 and TRBJ1-2; D gene unclear. This CDR3 has 14 amino acids. Per the germline V gene, CDR1 is MNHEY and CDR2 is SMNVEV (reference sequence). The V end was cut by 0 bases, the J end by 6 bases, with 11 bases between. CDR3 residues: CASSLSSGLNGYTF. As DNA, the CDR3 is TGTGCCAGCAGTTTATCCTCTGGTCTTAATGGCTACACCTTC.

Many counts were recorded for this clonotype. This chain joins TRBV10-3 and TRBJ1-4; D is undetermined. Trimming removed 3 bases at V and 4 bases at J, with 9 bases between. Looked up from germline, CDR1 is ENHRY and CDR2 is SYGVKD. The length of the CDR3 is 14 residues. The CDR3 DNA follows: TGTGCCATCAGTGATAAGTACTTTAATGAAAAACTGTTTTTT. Its translation is CAISDKYFNEKLFF.

This clonotype was seen a few times. This sequence joins TRBV19 and TRBJ2-1; 7 bases are a match to TRBD2. CDR1 and CDR2 from the germline V gene are LNHDA and SQIVND (reference sequence). The CDR3 is 13 residues long. The trim removed 5 bases at V and 8 bases at J, leaving 6 bases unmatched. The CDR3 here is CASSGLGGDEQFF. CDR3 nucleotide sequence: TGTGCCAGTAGTGGCCTGGGGGGGGATGAGCAGTTCTTC.

As to this clonotype: This may be a read error, as it is one base from a much larger clone. The chain links TRBV7-2 to TRBJ2-3, with D possibly matching TRBD2 (7 bases). This CDR3 region has 17 residues. Germline V lookup: CDR1 SGHTA, CDR2 FQGNSA. The CDR3 DNA sequence: TGTGTCAGCAGCTCGTTGGGGGGGGGCCTGGGCACAGATACGCAGTATTTT. Translation: CVSSSLGGGLGTDTQYF. Full variable domain (remainder filled in from reference TRBV7-2 and TRBJ2-3): GAGVSQSPSNKVTEKGKDVELRCDPISGHTALYWYRQSLGQGLEFLIYFQGNSAPDKSGLPSDRFSAERTGGSVSTLTIQRTQQEDSAVYLCVSSSLGGGLGTDTQYFGPGTRLTVL.

The chain recombines TRBV12-5 with TRBJ1-1; D is possibly TRBD1 (6 bases). CDR3 length: 13 amino acids. V was shortened by 3 bases and J by 4 bases, with 9 bases between the two germline ends. The germline V gene encodes CDR1 LGHNT and CDR2 FRNRAP. CDR3 coding DNA: TGTGCTAGTGGTTTAGGGGGGGTCACTGAAGCTTTCTTT. Translation gives CASGLGGVTEAFF.